This passage covers 21 T cell receptor beta chains from one sample sequenced in a study of regulatory T cells in long-lasting Graves disease. Arm-PCR with iRepertoire HTBI primers amplified the CDR3 regions for these TCR beta libraries. TCRdb called the multiplex PCR reads again in MiXCR, with one record for every CDR3 protein. The sample lists about 430,000 distinct CDR3 sequences; over 12% were seen once. Time point described: newly diagnosed GD, antithyroid drugs for less than 3 months. PBMC-derived RNA was used for the TCR library. The sample also formed part of further work on T cells in Graves' hyperthyroidism and ophthalmopathy.

Sample: peripheral blood mononuclear cells (PBMCs), taken at new diagnosis, from a patient treated with antithyroid drugs. All receptors come from a woman aged 40 to 50 with Graves disease.

This clonotype was detected many times. The chain has TRBV12-3 or TRBV12-4 and TRBJ2-3; a weak D match, TRBD2 (6 bases). The CDR3 loop spans 16 amino acids. The ends were cut back, 2 bases at V and 4 bases at J, with 16 bases in the middle. CDR3 nucleotide sequence: TGTGCCAGCAGTTTATGGGACGGGAGTGTGGCAGATACGCAGTATTTT. Its translation is CASSLWDGSVADTQYF.

This clonotype was seen a handful of times. This sequence joins TRBV10-1 and TRBJ2-2; D call uncertain. Trimming pared 6 bases from V and 6 bases from J, leaving 8 bases between. The CDR3 length is 12 residues. Germline CDR1 WNHNN, CDR2 SYGVQD (reference sequence). The CDR3 sequence: CASRGPAGELFF. As DNA, the CDR3 is TGCGCCAGCAGAGGACCAGCCGGGGAGCTGTTTTTT.

This clonotype was detected many times. The chain carries TRBV6-1 and TRBJ1-2; D unresolved. Germline V gene data show CDR1 as MNHNS and CDR2 as SASEGT. V lost 7 bases to trimming and J lost 8 bases, with 17 bases between them. The CDR3 spans 13 residues. CDR3 in DNA: TGTGCCAGCATGATCAGTCGTTTCTACGGCTACACCTTC. Encoded protein: CASMISRFYGYTF.

This clonotype was recorded at least ten times. This chain links TRBV2 with TRBJ2-7, with D unresolved. Trimming shortened V by 10 bases and J by 0 bases, and 13 bases separated the two germline ends. This CDR3 is 13 amino acids long. In germline, CDR1 is SNHLY, CDR2 FYNNEI. DNA of the CDR3: TGTGCCACTCTCGGGTCCGACTCCTACGAGCAGTACTTC. Protein sequence: CATLGSDSYEQYF.

In this sample, this clonotype turned up a few times. The genes are TRBV9 and TRBJ1-1; D is unresolved. Trimming stripped 0 bases from V and 3 bases from J, with 3 bases between. Germline CDR1 is SGDLS and CDR2 is YYNGEE. The CDR3 runs 12 residues. CDR3 protein: CASSVDDTEAFF. CDR3 sequence (DNA): TGTGCCAGCAGCGTAGACGACACTGAAGCTTTCTTT.

In its sample, this clonotype was seen once. The V call is TRBV15, the J call TRBJ1-5; D perhaps matches TRBD1 (6 bases). V lost 3 bases to trimming and J lost 7 bases, with 13 bases between them. The CDR3 length is 14 residues. In germline, CDR1 is LNHNV, CDR2 YYDKDF (reference sequence). The CDR3 bases are TGTGCCACCAGCAGCTTCAGGGGACTACAGCCCCAGCATTTT. The encoded protein is CATSSFRGLQPQHF.

This rearrangement joins TRBV7-9 to TRBJ2-5; D is possibly TRBD1 (6 bases). The CDR3 covers 16 residues. Trimming stripped 4 bases from V and 5 bases from J, with 20 bases between. Germline V gene data show CDR1 as SEHNR and CDR2 as FQNEAQ (reference sequence). CDR3 loop: CASSSNLGLRGETQYF. CDR3 bases: TGTGCCAGCAGCTCAAACCTCGGACTGAGGGGGGAGACCCAGTACTTC.

This clonotype was detected ten times or more. The gene calls are TRBV28 and TRBJ1-6; 11 nucleotides match TRBD1. Germline V gene lookup returns CDR1 MDHEN and CDR2 SYDVKM. V gave up 0 bases and J gave up 0 bases; unmatched junction bases: 7. CDR3 length equals 20 residues. In DNA form, the CDR3 reads TGTGCCAGCAGTTTATGGGCCGGGACAGGGGGTAACTCCTATAATTCACCCCTCCACTTT. Its protein is CASSLWAGTGGNSYNSPLHF.

The chain recombines TRBV7-2 with TRBJ2-1, with D perhaps being TRBD1 or TRBD2 (5 bases each). TRBJ2-5 matches the DNA end more closely, so the J call is doubtful. This CDR3 has 18 amino acids. CDR1 and CDR2 (germline): SGHTA, FQGNSA. The CDR3 DNA reads as TGTGCCAGCAGCTTAGCTCTGACGTGGGTGGGGGTCCAAGAGACCCAGTACTTC. Translating gives CASSLALTWVGVQETQYF.

This clonotype was picked up one time. A much bigger clone sits one base away, suggesting this may be a read error. The chain couples TRBV4-1 to TRBJ2-7, with D possibly TRBD1 on 5 matching bases. The CDR3 is 15 residues long. The ends were cut back, 1 base at V and 0 bases at J, with 10 bases in the middle. The germline CDR1 and CDR2 sequences are MGHRA and YSYEKL. The chain's CDR3 is CASSQGKGNSYEQYF. CDR3 sequence (DNA): TGCGCCAGCAGCCAAGGGAAGGGGAACTCCTACGAGCAGTACTTC.

This clonotype appeared many times. The rearrangement links TRBV12-3 or TRBV12-4 to TRBJ2-3, with TRBD2 identical over 9 bases. V shed 6 bases and J 2 bases; nucleotides not matched to a gene: 9. The CDR3 has 16 amino acids. The CDR3 sequence is CASRPGLAANTDTQYF. CDR3 DNA sequence: TGTGCCAGCAGACCGGGACTAGCTGCCAACACAGATACGCAGTATTTT.

This chain joins TRBV5-1 and TRBJ2-3, with D perhaps TRBD1 or TRBD2 (5 bases each). Per germline, CDR1 SGHRS and CDR2 YFSETQ. The CDR3 extends over 14 amino acids. Trimming shortened V by 4 bases and J by 6 bases, and 15 bases separated the two germline ends. The CDR3 sequence: CASSRGHARDTQYF. CDR3 nucleotide sequence: TGCGCCAGCAGCCGGGGCCACGCTAGGGATACGCAGTATTTT.

This clonotype was counted at least ten times. The V call is TRBV11-3, the J call TRBJ2-2, with 11 nucleotides matching TRBD1. J was trimmed by 5 bases and V by 5 bases; bases with no gene match: 7. The CDR3 runs 16 residues. Germline V gives CDR1 SGHNT, CDR2 YENEEA. Here the CDR3 DNA reads TGTGCCAGCAGCCCACCGGGACAGGGGGTTACCGGGGAGCTGTTTTTT. Its translation: CASSPPGQGVTGELFF.

At least ten counts were recorded for this clonotype. V usage is TRBV11-3 and J usage is TRBJ2-5; D is ambiguous. The CDR3 runs to 12 residues. V gave up 0 bases and J gave up 10 bases, with 9 bases separating them. Per the germline V gene, CDR1 is SGHNT and CDR2 is YENEEA. This chain's CDR3 is CASSLDWHYQYF. DNA of the CDR3: TGTGCCAGCAGCTTAGATTGGCACTACCAGTACTTC.

There are a few counts of this clonotype. The V and J genes are TRBV12-3 or TRBV12-4 and TRBJ1-2, with 7 bases aligning to TRBD1. J gave up 7 bases and V 5 bases, and 10 bases lay outside the gene matches. The CDR3 totals 14 residues. The chain's CDR3 is CASSNRDSLTGYTF. DNA for the CDR3: TGTGCCAGCAGTAACCGGGACAGCCTAACTGGCTACACCTTC.

This clonotype showed up many times. V and J are TRBV11-3 and TRBJ2-1; D possibly corresponds to TRBD2 (5 bases). Germline V gives CDR1 SGHNT, CDR2 YENEEA. This CDR3 region has 14 residues. The V gene lost 1 base and the J gene lost 8 bases, with 12 bases spanning the gap. Here the CDR3 reads CASSLGRVSDEQFF. The CDR3 nucleotides read TGTGCCAGCAGCTTAGGACGGGTTAGCGATGAGCAGTTCTTC.

The rearrangement uses TRBV19 and TRBJ1-2; D not certain. CDR1 LNHDA and CDR2 SQIVND come from the germline V gene (reference sequence). The CDR3 is 15 amino acids. Trimming shortened V by 5 bases and J by 1 base, and 14 bases separated the two germline ends. CDR3 loop: CASSYARRDNYGYTF. The CDR3, as DNA: TGTGCCAGTAGTTATGCTCGGCGGGATAACTATGGCTACACCTTC.

There are many counts of this clonotype. This rearrangement joins TRBV12-3 or TRBV12-4 to TRBJ2-5; D remains unclear. V was clipped by 5 bases and J by 0 bases, with 10 bases between them. The CDR3 runs to 14 residues. The CDR3 DNA reads as TGTGCCAGCAGTAGAGGACCACACCAAGAGACCCAGTACTTC. Amino acid sequence: CASSRGPHQETQYF.

This clonotype was recorded many times. The chain carries TRBV2 and TRBJ2-7; 8 bases agree with TRBD1. The CDR3 is 13 amino acids. Unmatched junction bases numbered 5, after V lost 7 bases and J lost 3 bases. Germline V gene lookup returns CDR1 SNHLY and CDR2 FYNNEI. CDR3 protein: CASNSGQGYEQYF. The CDR3 DNA follows: TGTGCCAGCAATTCAGGACAGGGCTACGAGCAGTACTTC.

A remark on this clonotype: A much larger clonotype is one base distant, so this may be a read error. The chain combines TRBV28 with TRBJ2-7; D is unclear. The V gene lost 6 bases and the J gene lost 2 bases, with 14 bases spanning the gap. CDR3 length: 14 residues. Germline loops: CDR1 MDHEN, CDR2 SYDVKM. CDR3 bases: TGTGCCAGCAGCCCCCGTACAGTTCCCTACGAGCAGTACTTC. It yields the protein CASSPRTVPYEQYF.

The V and J genes are TRBV2 and TRBJ1-4; D uncertain. Trimming left V 6 bases short and J 3 bases short, with 5 bases between. CDR1 is SNHLY and CDR2 is FYNNEI in the germline V gene. This CDR3 comprises 12 residues. Here the CDR3 DNA reads TGTGCCAGCAGGCTGGCTAATGAAAAACTGTTTTTT. It is translated as CASRLANEKLFF. Full variable domain (remainder filled in from reference TRBV2 and TRBJ1-4): EPEVTQTPSHQVTQMGQEVILRCVPISNHLYFYWYRQILGQKVEFLVSFYNNEISEKSEIFDDQFSVERPDGSNFTLKIRSTKLEDSAMYFCASRLANEKLFFGSGTQLSVL.